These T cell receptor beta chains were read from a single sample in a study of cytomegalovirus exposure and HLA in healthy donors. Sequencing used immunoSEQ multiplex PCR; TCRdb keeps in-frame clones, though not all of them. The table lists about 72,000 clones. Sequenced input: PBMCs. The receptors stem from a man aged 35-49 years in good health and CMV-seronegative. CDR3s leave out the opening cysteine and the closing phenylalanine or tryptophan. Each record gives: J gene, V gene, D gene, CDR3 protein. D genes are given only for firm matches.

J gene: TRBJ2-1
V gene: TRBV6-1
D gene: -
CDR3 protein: ASSEPFYNEQF

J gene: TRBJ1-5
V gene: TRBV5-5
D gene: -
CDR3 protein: ASSLSGKISNQPQH

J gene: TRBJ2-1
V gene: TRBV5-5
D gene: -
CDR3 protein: ASSSDRYYNEQF

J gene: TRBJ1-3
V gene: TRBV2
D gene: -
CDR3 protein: ASSDVTGSPGNTIY

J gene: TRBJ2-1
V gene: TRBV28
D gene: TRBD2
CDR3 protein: ASSRSSGATYNEQF

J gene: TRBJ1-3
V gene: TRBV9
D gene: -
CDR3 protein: ASSVRGSSGNTIY

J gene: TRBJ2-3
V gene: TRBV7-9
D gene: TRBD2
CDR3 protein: ASSPSGGLLYTDTQY

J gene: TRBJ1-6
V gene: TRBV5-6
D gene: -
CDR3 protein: ASSLGGATSYNSPLH

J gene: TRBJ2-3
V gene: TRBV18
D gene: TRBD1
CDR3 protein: ASSPVTGTSTDTQY

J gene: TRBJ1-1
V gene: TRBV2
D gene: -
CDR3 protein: ASSVKRNTEAF

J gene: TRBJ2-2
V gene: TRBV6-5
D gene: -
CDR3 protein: ASNNRTATGELF

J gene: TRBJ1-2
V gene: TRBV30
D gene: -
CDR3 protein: AWKSDGGHYGYT

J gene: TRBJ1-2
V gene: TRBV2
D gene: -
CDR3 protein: ASSPGQPVNYGYT

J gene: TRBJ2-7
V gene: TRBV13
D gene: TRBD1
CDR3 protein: ASSLAHRQGSGEQY

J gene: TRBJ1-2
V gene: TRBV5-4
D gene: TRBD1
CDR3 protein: ASSLRQGDYT

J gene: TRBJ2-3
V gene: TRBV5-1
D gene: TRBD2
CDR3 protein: ASSYRLAGTDTQY

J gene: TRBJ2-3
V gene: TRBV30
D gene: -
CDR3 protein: AWGRRGRDTQY

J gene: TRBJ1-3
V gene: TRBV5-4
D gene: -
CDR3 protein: ASSFSSENTIY

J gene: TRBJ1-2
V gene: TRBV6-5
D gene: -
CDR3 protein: ASTLRGGGNYGYT

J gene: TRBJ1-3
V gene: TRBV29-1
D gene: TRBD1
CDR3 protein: SVDTTGSGNTIY

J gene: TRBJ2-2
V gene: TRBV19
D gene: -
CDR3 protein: ASSIVTGNTGELF

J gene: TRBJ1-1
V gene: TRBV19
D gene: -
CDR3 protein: ASSWEPQSTEAF

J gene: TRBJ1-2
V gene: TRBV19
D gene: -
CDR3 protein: ASSTPEGVYGYT

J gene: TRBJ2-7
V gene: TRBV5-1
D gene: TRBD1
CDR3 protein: ASSLVTGAEQY

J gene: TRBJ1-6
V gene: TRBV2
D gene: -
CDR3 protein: ASSGGLSSYNSPLH

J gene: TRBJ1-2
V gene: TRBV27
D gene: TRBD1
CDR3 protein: ASSLTGGGFNYGYT

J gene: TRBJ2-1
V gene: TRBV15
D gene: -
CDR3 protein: ATSRSHASSYNEQF

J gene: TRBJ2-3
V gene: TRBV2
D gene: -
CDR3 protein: ASSPFPLTDTQY

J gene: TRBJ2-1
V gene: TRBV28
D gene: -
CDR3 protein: ASRGHPSYNEQF

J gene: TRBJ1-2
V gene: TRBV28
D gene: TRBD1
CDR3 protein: ASSADRDYGYT

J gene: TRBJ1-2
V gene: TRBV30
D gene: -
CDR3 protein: AWRELGRVYGYT

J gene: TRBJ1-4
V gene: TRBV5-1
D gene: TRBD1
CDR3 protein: ASSFQGANEKLF

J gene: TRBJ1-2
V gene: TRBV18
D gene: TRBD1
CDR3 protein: ASSPGTVTNYGYT

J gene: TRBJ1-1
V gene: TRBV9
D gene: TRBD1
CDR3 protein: ASSYSWGRGTEEAF

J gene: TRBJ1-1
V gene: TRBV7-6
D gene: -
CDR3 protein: ASSLLVSNTEAF

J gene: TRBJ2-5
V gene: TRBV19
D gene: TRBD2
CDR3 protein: ASSIAGLATQETQY

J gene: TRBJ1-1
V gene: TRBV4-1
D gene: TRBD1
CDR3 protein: ASSSPTGGVTEAF

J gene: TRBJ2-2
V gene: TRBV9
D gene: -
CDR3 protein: ASSVSRANTGELF

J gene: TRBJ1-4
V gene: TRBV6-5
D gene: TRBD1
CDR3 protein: ASSSTGINEKLF

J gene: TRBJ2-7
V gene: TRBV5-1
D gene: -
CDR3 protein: ASGPGTYEQY

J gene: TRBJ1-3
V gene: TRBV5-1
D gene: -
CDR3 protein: ASSLDPGLGNTIY

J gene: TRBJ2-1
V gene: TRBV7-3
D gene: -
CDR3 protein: ASSLMASLDEQF

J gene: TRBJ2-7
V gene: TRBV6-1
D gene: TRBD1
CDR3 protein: ASLRGQGYYEQY

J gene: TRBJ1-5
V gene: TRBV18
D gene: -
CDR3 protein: ASSPAQGNQPQH

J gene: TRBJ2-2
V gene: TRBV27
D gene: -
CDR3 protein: ASSQGVVTGELF

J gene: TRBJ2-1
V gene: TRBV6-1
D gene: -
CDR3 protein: ASQAGENEQF

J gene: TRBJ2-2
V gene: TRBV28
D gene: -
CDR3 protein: ASSSTIRHPNTGELF

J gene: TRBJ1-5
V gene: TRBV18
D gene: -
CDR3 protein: ASSPQPSNQPQH

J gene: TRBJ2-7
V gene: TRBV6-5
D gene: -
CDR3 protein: ASSRSTGYEQY

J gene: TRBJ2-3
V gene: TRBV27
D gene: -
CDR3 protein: ASSLGGPSTDTQY